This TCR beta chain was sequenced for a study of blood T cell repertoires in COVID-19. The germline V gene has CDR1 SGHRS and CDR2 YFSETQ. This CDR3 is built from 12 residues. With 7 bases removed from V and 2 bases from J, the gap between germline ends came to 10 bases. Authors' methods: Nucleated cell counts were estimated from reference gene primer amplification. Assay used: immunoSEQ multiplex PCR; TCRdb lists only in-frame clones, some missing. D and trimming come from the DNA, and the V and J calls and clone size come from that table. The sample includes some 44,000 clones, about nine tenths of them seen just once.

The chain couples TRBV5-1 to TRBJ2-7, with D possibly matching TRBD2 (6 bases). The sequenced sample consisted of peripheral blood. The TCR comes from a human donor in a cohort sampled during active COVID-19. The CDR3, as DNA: TGCGCCAGCCGGGGGTCCACCTACGAGCAGTACTTC. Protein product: CASRGSTYEQYF.